The 15 T cell receptor beta chains reported below all come from one sample, sequenced in a study of blood T cell repertoires in COVID-19. Profiled with immunoSEQ multiplex PCR; TCRdb holds only in-frame clones, not every one. This sample has roughly 330,000 clones, with around 87% found just once. The sequencing sample was made of PBMCs or T cells enriched from blood (not recorded which). The source of these receptors is a woman in her thirties who had recovered from COVID-19.

This chain uses TRBV4-1 with TRBJ2-2, with D uncertain. V lost 4 bases to trimming and J lost 8 bases, with 14 bases between them. CDR1 is MGHRA and CDR2 is YSYEKL in the germline V gene. This CDR3 has 14 amino acids. The CDR3 loop is CASSLDSNAGELFF. The CDR3 nucleotides are TGCGCCAGCAGCCTTGATTCCAACGCGGGGGAGCTGTTTTTT.

This clone was recorded only once. The chain links TRBV4-2 to TRBJ1-2; D might be TRBD1 (5 bases). CDR1 LGHNA and CDR2 YNFKEQ come from the germline V gene. The CDR3 loop spans 17 amino acids. V lost 0 bases, J lost 0 bases, and 14 bases lay in between. CDR3 coding DNA: TGTGCCAGCAGCCAAGATGGGAGGGGAATTCCTAACTATGGCTACACCTTC. Its protein product is CASSQDGRGIPNYGYTF.

The rearrangement joins TRBV30 to TRBJ1-2; D ambiguous. Germline CDR1 reads GTSNPN; CDR2 reads SVGIG (reference sequence). The CDR3 is made up of 13 amino acids. Trimming cost V 4 bases and J 0 bases, with 9 bases left between them. The chain's CDR3 is CAWINSPNYGYTF. CDR3 in DNA: TGTGCCTGGATCAACAGCCCTAACTATGGCTACACCTTC.

V is TRBV6-5 and J is TRBJ1-6; D remains unclear. Per the germline V gene, CDR1 is MNHEY and CDR2 is SVGAGI. The CDR3 extends over 12 amino acids. The V end was cut by 8 bases, the J end by 5 bases, with 7 bases between. The CDR3 loop reads CASRGNNSPLHF. The CDR3 DNA reads TGTGCCAGCCGCGGGAATAATTCACCCCTCCACTTT.

The V call is TRBV18, the J call TRBJ2-7, with a possible D match to TRBD1 (5 bases). Germline CDR1 is KGHSH and CDR2 is LQKENI. The CDR3 spans 14 residues. V was pared by 3 bases and J by 5 bases, with 14 bases between. This CDR3 is CASSPRTSGNEQYF. As DNA, the CDR3 is TGTGCCAGCTCACCTCGGACATCTGGGAACGAGCAGTACTTC. Supplemented by reference TRBV18 and TRBJ2-7, the full variable domain reads NAGVMQNPRHLVRRRGQEARLRCSPMKGHSHVYWYRQLPEEGLKFMVYLQKENIIDESGMPKERFSAEFPKEGPSILRIQQVVRGDSAAYFCASSPRTSGNEQYFGPGTRLTVT.

The chain recombines TRBV9 with TRBJ1-1, with a weak D call TRBD1 (5 bases). Trimming cost V 0 bases and J 8 bases, with 11 bases left between them. Germline CDR1 is SGDLS and CDR2 is YYNGEE. The CDR3 totals 13 residues. CDR3 region: CASSVGQFAEAFF. As DNA, the CDR3 is TGTGCCAGCAGCGTAGGACAGTTCGCCGAAGCTTTCTTT. Using reference TRBV9 and TRBJ1-1 for the parts outside the CDR3, the full variable domain is DSGVTQTPKHLITATGQRVTLRCSPRSGDLSVYWYQQSLDQGLQFLIQYYNGEERAKGNILERFSAQQFPDLHSELNLSSLELGDSALYFCASSVGQFAEAFFGQGTRLTVV.

CDR3 sequence (DNA): TGTGCCAGCGGCAGGGGACAGGGGTCGTACGAGCAGTACTTC. This sequence encodes CASGRGQGSYEQYF. This chain links TRBV6-5 with TRBJ2-7; TRBD1 aligns across 10 bases. Germline CDR1 MNHEY, CDR2 SVGAGI. Trimming at V came to 8 bases and at J to 4 bases, leaving 8 bases not matched to a gene. The CDR3 sequence is 14 residues long.

The rearrangement links TRBV19 to TRBJ1-3; D gene uncertain. The CDR3 runs to 14 residues. CDR1 and CDR2 from the germline V gene are LNHDA and SQIVND (reference sequence). Trimming stripped 7 bases from V and 0 bases from J, with 10 bases between. The CDR3: CASTLGSSGNTIYF. As DNA, the CDR3 is TGTGCCAGTACCCTGGGGAGCTCTGGAAACACCATATATTTT.

J is TRBJ2-1 and V is TRBV18, with a tentative D call TRBD2 (6 bases). This CDR3 has 17 residues. The germline CDR1 and CDR2 sequences are KGHSH and LQKENI. V dropped 3 bases and J dropped 7 bases, with 22 bases sitting between them. CDR3 in amino acids: CASSPSNAARDENEQFF. Here the CDR3 DNA reads TGTGCCAGCTCACCGAGTAACGCGGCGCGGGATGAAAATGAGCAGTTCTTC.

The chain has TRBV7-9 and TRBJ2-3; 9 bases line up with TRBD2. The germline CDR1 and CDR2 sequences are SEHNR and FQNEAQ (reference sequence). V shed 1 base, J shed 4 bases, and the junction held 3 bases outside the gene matches. This CDR3 region has 15 residues. CDR3 sequence: CASSLGGGEADTQYF. For the CDR3, the DNA is TGTGCCAGCAGCTTAGGCGGGGGGGAGGCAGATACGCAGTATTTT.

The rearrangement joins TRBV7-2 to TRBJ2-2; TRBD1 matches 10 bases. The germline V gene encodes CDR1 SGHTA and CDR2 FQGNSA. V lost 4 bases and J lost 3; bases outside the gene matches: 5. This CDR3 comprises 16 residues. For the CDR3, the DNA is TGTGCCAGCAGCTCGACCGGGACAGGGGACACCGGGGAGCTGTTTTTT. Translating it yields CASSSTGTGDTGELFF.

This clone was observed a handful of times. The chain's CDR3 is CASSQDLAGRGELFF. For the CDR3, the DNA is TGCGCCAGCAGCCAAGATCTGGCGGGCCGGGGGGAGCTGTTTTTT. The chain couples TRBV4-3 to TRBJ2-2; D is perhaps TRBD2 (5 bases). This CDR3 is built from 15 residues. V shed 0 bases and J shed 8 bases, with 13 bases lying between them. Per germline, CDR1 LGHNA and CDR2 YSLEER.

Regarding this clone: The sample holds other DNA sequences that translate to the same CDR3. The chain recombines TRBV5-1 with TRBJ1-1; TRBD1 matches 7 bases. The CDR3 has 14 residues. V trimming: 4 bases; J trimming: 1 base; junction bases outside the gene matches: 4. Germline values: CDR1 SGHRS, CDR2 YFSETQ. In DNA, the CDR3 is TGCGCCAGCAGCCTCGACAGGGCGAACACTGAAGCTTTCTTT. Protein product: CASSLDRANTEAFF.

This rearrangement joins TRBV5-4 to TRBJ2-1; 8 nucleotides line up with TRBD2. Losses at the gene ends were 4 bases for V and 5 bases for J; bases not matched to a gene: 11. The CDR3 is 16 residues long. Germline lookup yields CDR1 SGHNT and CDR2 YYREEE (reference sequence). The CDR3 loop is CASSPTLGGGNNEQFF. The DNA of the CDR3 is TGTGCCAGCAGCCCGACCCTCGGGGGGGGCAACAATGAGCAGTTCTTC. The full variable domain, in which reference TRBV5-4 and TRBJ2-1 provide the parts outside the CDR3, is ETGVTQSPTHLIKTRGQQVTLRCSSQSGHNTVSWYQQALGQGPQFIFQYYREEENGRGNFPPRFSGLQFPNYSSELNVNALELDDSALYLCASSPTLGGGNNEQFFGPGTRLTVL.

The chain couples TRBV9 to TRBJ1-4; a possible D gene is TRBD1 (5 bases). With 3 bases removed from V and 6 bases from J, the gap between germline ends came to 15 bases. The CDR3 spans 15 residues. The V gene's germline CDR1 is SGDLS and CDR2 YYNGEE. CDR3 DNA sequence: TGTGCCAGCAGCGCGCTAGGGGCGGGGTATGAAAAACTGTTTTTT. Protein product: CASSALGAGYEKLFF.